This entry lists 11 T cell receptor beta chains sequenced from one sample in a study of breast tumors, draining lymph nodes, adjacent tissues. From the multiplex PCR reads, TCRdb called clonotypes with MiXCR, one entry per CDR3 protein. The sample records about 230,000 distinct CDR3 sequences, 32% being singletons. Breast cancer patients provided tissue from their axillary draining lymph nodes. Sequences were obtained from axillary lymph node tissue. The receptors come from a female donor with breast cancer. Some clones in this sample may be carry-over from other donors' samples.

This clonotype was counted at least ten times. The chain employs TRBV19 and TRBJ2-3; maybe TRBD1 (5 bases). The CDR3 is 14 amino acids. Germline values: CDR1 LNHDA, CDR2 SQIVND (reference sequence). Trimming removed 3 bases from V and 2 bases from J, with 9 bases in between. The CDR3: CASSMGRFTDTQYF. Here the CDR3 DNA reads TGTGCCAGTAGTATGGGGCGGTTCACAGATACGCAGTATTTT.

This clonotype was recorded at least ten times. The chain recombines TRBV24-1 with TRBJ2-1, with TRBD1 matching over 9 bases. Trimming cost V 7 bases and J 6 bases; bases outside gene matches: 3. The CDR3 length is 13 residues. Germline loops: CDR1 KGHDR, CDR2 SFDVKD. The CDR3 spells CATRQGARNEQFF. The CDR3 DNA follows: TGTGCCACCAGACAGGGGGCGCGCAATGAGCAGTTCTTC.

This clonotype was detected many times. The V gene is TRBV24-1, the J gene TRBJ2-3; possibly TRBD1 for D (6 bases). Trimming shortened V by 8 bases and J by 6 bases, and 17 bases separated the two germline ends. Germline loops: CDR1 KGHDR, CDR2 SFDVKD. The CDR3 has 14 amino acids. In DNA form, the CDR3 reads TGTGCCACCATGGGGACCGACAGGATGGATACGCAGTATTTT. This encodes CATMGTDRMDTQYF.

This clonotype has a handful of counts. This sequence may be a read error, since a much larger clone differs from it by one base. The rearrangement joins TRBV5-6 to TRBJ2-1; 9 bases are shared with TRBD2. Germline-derived CDR1 and CDR2 are SGHDT and YYEEEE. J was trimmed by 6 bases and V by 0 bases; bases with no gene match: 7. The CDR3 runs to 16 residues. The CDR3 region has the DNA TGTGCCAGCAGCTTGGTTAAGCCAGCGGGAGGCAATGAGCAGTTCTTC. Translating it yields CASSLVKPAGGNEQFF.

This chain joins TRBV25-1 and TRBJ1-5; D perhaps matches TRBD1 (5 bases). The V gene's germline CDR1 is MGHDK and CDR2 SYGVNS. This CDR3 comprises 14 residues. Trimming took off 4 bases at V and 4 bases at J, with 11 bases between the two ends. CDR3 sequence (DNA): TGTGCCAGCAGTGCTGCAGGGATTAATCAGCCCCAGCATTTT. It is translated as CASSAAGINQPQHF.

This clonotype was detected only once. J is TRBJ2-2 and V is TRBV7-6, with D possibly TRBD2 on 5 matching bases. Germline loops: CDR1 SGHVS, CDR2 FNYEAQ. The CDR3 is 14 residues long. Trimming pared 4 bases from V and 5 bases from J, leaving 11 bases between. In nucleotides, the CDR3 is TGTGCCAGCAGCTCAACGGGAAGGACCGGGGAGCTGTTTTTT. Translating it yields CASSSTGRTGELFF.

V usage is TRBV2 and J usage is TRBJ1-5; D is undetermined. The CDR3 runs 14 residues. Germline-derived CDR1 and CDR2 are SNHLY and FYNNEI. Trimming pared 6 bases from V and 11 bases from J, leaving 20 bases between. The CDR3 sequence: CASSQLAGGETQHF. In DNA form, the CDR3 reads TGTGCCAGCAGCCAGTTAGCGGGTGGAGAGACCCAGCATTTT.

This clonotype showed up many times. The chain couples TRBV30 to TRBJ2-1, with D perhaps TRBD2 (5 bases). The germline gives CDR1 GTSNPN, CDR2 SVGIG (reference sequence). V was trimmed by 1 base and J by 10 bases, leaving 11 bases between them. The CDR3 has 12 residues. In DNA form, the CDR3 reads TGTGCCTGGAGTGCCGGGGTAGGCGAGCAGTTCTTC. Translating gives CAWSAGVGEQFF.

This clonotype has only a few counts. The V call is TRBV28, the J call TRBJ2-7, with 7 nucleotides matching TRBD1. The CDR3 length is 12 residues. V gave up 8 bases and J gave up 4 bases; unmatched junction bases: 5. Germline V CDR1 and CDR2: MDHEN, SYDVKM. This CDR3 reads CASLDRDYEQYF. CDR3 in DNA: TGTGCCAGCCTAGACAGGGATTACGAGCAGTACTTC.

In this sample, this clonotype turned up many times. This chain joins TRBV4-1 and TRBJ2-7, with 10 positions matching TRBD2. With V trimmed by 3 bases and J by 2 bases, 1 base remained unmatched. CDR3 length equals 14 residues. Germline V gene lookup returns CDR1 MGHRA and CDR2 YSYEKL. CDR3 loop: CASSQGLAPYEQYF. As DNA, the CDR3 is TGCGCCAGCAGCCAGGGACTAGCGCCCTACGAGCAGTACTTC.

Many counts were recorded for this clonotype. Given a much more abundant clone one base away, this may be a read error. This chain links TRBV7-2 with TRBJ1-2; the match to TRBD1 covers 7 bases. The CDR3 has 13 residues. Germline assignment: CDR1 SGHTA and CDR2 FQGNSA. The CDR3 region is CASSLGGGYGHTF. CDR3 in DNA: TGTGCCAGCAGCTTAGGAGGGGGCTATGGCCACACCTTC.